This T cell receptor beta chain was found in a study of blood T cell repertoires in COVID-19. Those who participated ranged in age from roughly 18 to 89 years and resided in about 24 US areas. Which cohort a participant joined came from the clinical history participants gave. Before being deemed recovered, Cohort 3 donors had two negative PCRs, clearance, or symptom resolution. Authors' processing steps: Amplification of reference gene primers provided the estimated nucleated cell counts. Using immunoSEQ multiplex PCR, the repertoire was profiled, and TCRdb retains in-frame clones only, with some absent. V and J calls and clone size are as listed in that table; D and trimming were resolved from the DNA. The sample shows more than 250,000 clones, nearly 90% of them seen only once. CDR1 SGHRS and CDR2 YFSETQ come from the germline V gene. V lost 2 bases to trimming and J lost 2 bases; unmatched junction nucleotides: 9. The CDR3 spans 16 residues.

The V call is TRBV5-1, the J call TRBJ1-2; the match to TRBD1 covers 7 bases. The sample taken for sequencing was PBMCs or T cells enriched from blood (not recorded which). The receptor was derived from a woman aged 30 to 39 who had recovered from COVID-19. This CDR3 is CASSLQTGAPNYGYTF. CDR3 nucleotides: TGCGCCAGCAGCTTACAAACAGGGGCCCCCAACTATGGCTACACCTTC.